One sample yielded the 24 T cell receptor beta chains listed below, sequenced in a study of human T cells and chemical hapten exposure. As for time point: patch test 2, 6 weeks after DPC sensitization. Treatment indicated: therapeutic diphenylcyclopropenone sensitization with weekly scalp DPC. In TCRdb, the RACE reads were re-called with MiXCR into one record per CDR3 protein. The data contain about 54,000 distinct CDR3 sequences, more than 9% of them singletons. Sequencing used whole blood, obtained in connection with sensitization to the hapten diphenylcyclopropenone (DPC). These receptors were collected from a woman in her forties or fifties with alopecia areata. Some clones in this sample may be carry-over from other donors' samples.

The CDR3 loop reads CASSSRDRPYDEQFF. The CDR3, as DNA: TGTGCCAGCAGCTCCCGGGACAGACCTTACGATGAGCAGTTCTTC. This rearrangement joins TRBV5-5 to TRBJ2-1; TRBD1 matches 7 bases. The CDR3 loop spans 15 amino acids. V trimming: 3 bases; J trimming: 8 bases; junction bases outside the gene matches: 11. Germline CDR1 SGHKS, CDR2 YYEKEE (reference sequence). The entire variable domain, with the rest obtained from reference TRBV5-5 and TRBJ2-1, is as follows: DAGVTQSPTHLIKTRGQQVTLRCSPISGHKSVSWYQQVLGQGPQFIFQYYEKEERGRGNFPDRFSARQFPNYSSELNVNALLLGDSALYLCASSSRDRPYDEQFFGPGTRLTVL.

The chain has TRBV28 and TRBJ1-6; 9 bases map to TRBD1. The CDR3 extends over 15 amino acids. Per the germline V gene, CDR1 is MDHEN and CDR2 is SYDVKM. V was clipped by 8 bases and J by 8 bases; unmatched bases: 10. The CDR3 region has the DNA TGTGCCAGCCTGAGCGACAGGGGGGAGGATTCACCCCTCCACTTT. Translated: CASLSDRGEDSPLHF.

This clonotype was detected a few times. CDR3 loop: CSATSGGSGNTIYF. The CDR3 bases are TGCAGTGCTACTTCTGGAGGCTCTGGAAACACCATATATTTT. The chain couples TRBV20-1 to TRBJ1-3; D is unclear. This CDR3 contains 14 residues. The germline gives CDR1 DFQATT, CDR2 SNEGSKA (reference sequence). Trimming took off 4 bases at V and 0 bases at J, with 10 bases between the two ends.

This chain links TRBV19 with TRBJ2-3; D could derive from TRBD1 or TRBD2 (5 bases each). Germline V gene sequence: CDR1 LNHDA, CDR2 SQIVND (reference sequence). The CDR3 contains 15 residues. Deletions cut 3 bases from V and 3 bases from J, with 13 bases between. CDR3 loop: CASSMEGTRTDTQYF. DNA of the CDR3: TGTGCCAGTAGTATGGAAGGGACCCGGACAGATACGCAGTATTTT.

CDR3 amino acids: CASSHVPGGREAFF. CDR3 in DNA: TGCGCCAGCAGCCACGTCCCAGGGGGACGTGAAGCTTTCTTT. The gene calls are TRBV4-1 and TRBJ1-1; 7 nucleotides match TRBD1. The CDR3 spans 14 residues. V dropped 3 bases and J dropped 7; count of bases not matched to a gene: 8. From germline, CDR1 is MGHRA and CDR2 YSYEKL.

This chain connects TRBV27 to TRBJ2-5; D tentatively fits TRBD1 or TRBD2 (5 bases each). The CDR3 length is 13 residues. V gave up 0 bases and J gave up 5 bases, with 7 bases separating them. The germline gives CDR1 MNHEY, CDR2 SMNVEV (reference sequence). The CDR3 region is CASSLSWGETQYF. CDR3 sequence (DNA): TGTGCCAGCAGTTTATCGTGGGGGGAGACCCAGTACTTC.

The chain carries TRBV10-2 and TRBJ2-5; 11 bases are a match to TRBD2. V was clipped by 7 bases and J by 4 bases; unmatched bases: 17. This CDR3 contains 18 residues. Germline-derived CDR1 and CDR2 are WSHSY and SAAADI. CDR3 in DNA: TGCGCCAGCACCCAACCGGGACTAGCGGACCTCCGGGGAGAGACCCAGTACTTC. Translating gives CASTQPGLADLRGETQYF.

This clonotype was counted only a few times. CDR3 amino acids: CATSRADTQYF. The CDR3, as DNA: TGTGCCACAAGTCGTGCAGATACGCAGTATTTT. The chain carries TRBV11-2 and TRBJ2-3, with no clear D. The CDR3 runs 11 residues. Trimming stripped 10 bases from V and 4 bases from J, with 9 bases between. Germline V gives CDR1 SGHAT, CDR2 FQNNGV. Looking up the rest from reference TRBV11-2 and TRBJ2-3 gives the full variable domain: EAGVAQSPRYKIIEKRQSVAFWCNPISGHATLYWYQQILGQGPKLLIQFQNNGVVDDSQLPKDRFSAERLKGVDSTLKIQPAKLEDSAVYLCATSRADTQYFGPGTRLTVL.

The V and J genes are TRBV11-3 and TRBJ2-2, with 8 bases matching TRBD2. V shed 2 bases, J shed 4 bases, and the junction held 3 bases outside the gene matches. The germline gives CDR1 SGHNT, CDR2 YENEEA. The CDR3 spans 15 residues. The CDR3 here is CASSLRSGGTGELFF. DNA of the CDR3: TGTGCCAGCAGCTTAAGGAGCGGGGGCACCGGGGAGCTGTTTTTT.

The rearrangement links TRBV6-6 to TRBJ2-5; 7 bases are a match to TRBD1. The CDR3 covers 15 residues. V shed 0 bases, J shed 5 bases, and the junction held 6 bases outside the gene matches. Germline CDR1 is MNHNY and CDR2 is SVGAGI (reference sequence). The CDR3 loop reads CASSYSRGGRETQYF. CDR3 coding DNA: TGTGCCAGCAGTTACTCGAGAGGGGGCCGGGAGACCCAGTACTTC.

The V gene is TRBV5-6, the J gene TRBJ2-3; TRBD2 aligns across 7 bases. This CDR3 comprises 15 residues. Looked up from germline, CDR1 is SGHDT and CDR2 is YYEEEE. V trimming: 0 bases; J trimming: 3 bases; junction bases outside the gene matches: 4. CDR3 amino acids: CASSLGASGTDTQYF. The DNA of the CDR3 is TGTGCCAGCAGCTTGGGGGCTAGCGGAACAGATACGCAGTATTTT. Complete variable domain (other parts from reference TRBV5-6 and TRBJ2-3): DAGVTQSPTHLIKTRGQQVTLRCSPKSGHDTVSWYQQALGQGPQFIFQYYEEEERQRGNFPDRFSGHQFPNYSSELNVNALLLGDSALYLCASSLGASGTDTQYFGPGTRLTVL.

This clonotype was counted a few times. The genes are TRBV9 and TRBJ2-2, with D unresolved. There are 13 residues in the CDR3. Trimming took off 4 bases at V and 4 bases at J, with 8 bases between the two ends. Germline CDR1 reads SGDLS; CDR2 reads YYNGEE. Here the CDR3 reads CASSTSFTGELFF. The CDR3 DNA sequence: TGTGCCAGCAGCACGAGCTTCACCGGGGAGCTGTTTTTT. Using reference TRBV9 and TRBJ2-2 for the parts outside the CDR3, the full variable domain is DSGVTQTPKHLITATGQRVTLRCSPRSGDLSVYWYQQSLDQGLQFLIQYYNGEERAKGNILERFSAQQFPDLHSELNLSSLELGDSALYFCASSTSFTGELFFGEGSRLTVL.

The rearrangement joins TRBV6-6 to TRBJ2-6; no reliable D call. Between the trimmed V and J ends, which lost 6 bases and 3 bases, there was a span of 18 bases. Germline V gene data show CDR1 as MNHNY and CDR2 as SVGAGI (reference sequence). There are 17 residues in the CDR3. The CDR3 DNA is TGTGCCAGCAGCCCACCGCAGGTTGTGAGTGGGGCCAACGTCCTGACTTTC. This sequence encodes CASSPPQVVSGANVLTF.

There are a few counts of this clonotype. The V and J genes are TRBV7-2 and TRBJ2-3; D perhaps matches TRBD2 (5 bases). CDR1 is SGHTA, CDR2 FQGNSA, per germline. The CDR3 is 15 amino acids. V was clipped by 2 bases and J by 0 bases, with 9 bases between them. Here the CDR3 reads CASSLMDFSTDTQYF. In DNA form, the CDR3 reads TGTGCCAGCAGCTTAATGGACTTCAGCACAGATACGCAGTATTTT.

This clonotype has more than one count but fewer than ten. The rearrangement links TRBV28 to TRBJ1-5, with D maybe TRBD1 (5 bases). The CDR3 sequence is 13 residues long. V lost 7 bases, J lost 6 bases, and 13 bases lay in between. Germline lookup yields CDR1 MDHEN and CDR2 SYDVKM. The CDR3 loop reads CASMGGGGQPQHF. The CDR3 DNA is TGTGCCAGCATGGGGGGAGGCGGTCAGCCCCAGCATTTT.

This clonotype showed up just a few times. The chain joins TRBV5-1 to TRBJ2-7, with D possibly being TRBD2 (5 bases). The V end lost 5 bases, the J end lost 2 bases, and 14 bases lay between the germline ends. CDR1 is SGHRS and CDR2 is YFSETQ in the germline V gene. The CDR3 covers 14 residues. The CDR3 region is CASRVNTGAYEQYF. Here the CDR3 DNA reads TGCGCCAGCAGGGTCAACACCGGGGCCTACGAGCAGTACTTC. Filled out from reference TRBV5-1 and TRBJ2-7, the complete variable domain reads KAGVTQTPRYLIKTRGQQVTLSCSPISGHRSVSWYQQTPGQGLQFLFEYFSETQRNKGNFPGRFSGRQFSNSRSEMNVSTLELGDSALYLCASRVNTGAYEQYFGPGTRLTVT.

The sample holds many counts of this clonotype. The chain recombines TRBV5-1 with TRBJ1-2; possible D gene TRBD1, 6 bases. Germline loops: CDR1 SGHRS, CDR2 YFSETQ. Trimming removed 4 bases at V and 4 bases at J, with 14 bases between. CDR3 length: 14 residues. As DNA, the CDR3 is TGCGCCAGCAGCGGGTCGGACAGCACCTATGGCTACACCTTC. Its translation: CASSGSDSTYGYTF.

This clonotype has a count of ten or more. The chain combines TRBV4-3 with TRBJ1-2; unclear D gene. Trimming shortened V by 0 bases and J by 8 bases, and 13 bases separated the two germline ends. This CDR3 is 14 amino acids long. In germline, CDR1 is LGHNA, CDR2 YSLEER. The DNA for the CDR3 is TGCGCCAGCAGCCAAGAACGTGCGGGTCGCGGCTACACCTTC. It codes for CASSQERAGRGYTF.

This clonotype was detected only a few times. The rearrangement links TRBV5-5 to TRBJ1-1; D is unresolved. V was clipped by 0 bases and J by 3 bases, with 12 bases between them. The CDR3 is 15 amino acids. Looked up from germline, CDR1 is SGHKS and CDR2 is YYEKEE (reference sequence). CDR3 nucleotides: TGTGCCAGCAGCTTGGCGGGTTCTGGGTACACTGAAGCTTTCTTT. This codes for CASSLAGSGYTEAFF.

This chain connects TRBV12-3 or TRBV12-4 to TRBJ2-3; tentatively, D is TRBD2 (5 bases). Trimming pared 4 bases from V and 2 bases from J, leaving 22 bases between. This CDR3 has 18 amino acids. CDR3 residues: CASSYGQLEGEDTDTQYF. Here the CDR3 DNA reads TGTGCCAGCAGTTACGGGCAGCTTGAGGGAGAAGACACAGATACGCAGTATTTT.

This clonotype was detected only a few times. CDR3 sequence reads: CASSPQTDLIYEQYF. The DNA of the CDR3 is TGTGCCAGCAGTCCTCAGACGGATTTAATCTACGAGCAGTACTTC. The rearrangement uses TRBV28 and TRBJ2-7; D unresolved. Germline V CDR1 and CDR2: MDHEN, SYDVKM. V was pared by 5 bases and J by 3 bases, with 17 bases between. The CDR3 is 15 residues long.

This clonotype was recorded a few times. The V and J genes are TRBV29-1 and TRBJ2-3, with TRBD1 matching over 8 bases. The CDR3 runs to 12 residues. Trimming took 7 bases from V and 5 from J; bases not matched to a gene: 5. Germline V lookup: CDR1 SQVTM, CDR2 ANQGSEA. The CDR3 coding sequence is TGCAGCGCAACAGGGGGAGGAGATACGCAGTATTTT. Its translation is CSATGGGDTQYF.

This clonotype was observed at least ten times. The V call is TRBV4-3, the J call TRBJ1-3; D is unclear. Germline V gene data show CDR1 as LGHNA and CDR2 as YSLEER. The CDR3 extends over 17 amino acids. Trimming stripped 4 bases from V and 0 bases from J, with 16 bases between. The DNA of the CDR3 is TGCGCCAGCAGCCGATCCCTAGTGGTGAGCTCTGGAAACACCATATATTTT. This encodes CASSRSLVVSSGNTIYF.

Only a few counts were recorded for this clonotype. This chain connects TRBV7-9 to TRBJ2-3; perhaps TRBD1 as D (5 bases). The CDR3 length is 13 residues. Germline V gene lookup returns CDR1 SEHNR and CDR2 FQNEAQ (reference sequence). The germline V and J ends were trimmed by 8 bases and 4 bases, with 13 bases remaining between them. CDR3 sequence: CASAGQGADTQYF. The CDR3 DNA follows: TGTGCCAGCGCAGGGCAGGGTGCAGATACGCAGTATTTT.